This TCR beta chain emerged from a study of blood T cell repertoires in COVID-19. About the study: There were acute and convalescent COVID-19 samples, and they came from the United States, Italy and Spain. T cells, B-cell-depleted T cells, or PBMCs supplied cDNA or gDNA.

Per the germline V gene, CDR1 is GTSNPN and CDR2 is SVGIG (reference sequence). The CDR3 is 12 amino acids. V was shortened by 7 bases and J by 5 bases, with 14 bases between the two germline ends. Per the original methods: Nucleated cell number was recorded as an estimate derived from reference gene primer amplification. The table came from immunoSEQ multiplex PCR; TCRdb's copy has only in-frame clones and leaves some out. V and J calls and clone size are as listed in that table; D and trimming were resolved from the DNA. The sample lists a few hundred thousand clones, about 85% occurring once. The clonotype was recovered from a man between 18 and 35 years old with active or convalescent COVID-19. Source material: peripheral blood. The V and J genes are TRBV30 and TRBJ1-1, with unresolved D. The CDR3 spells CAYRREETEAFF. As DNA, the CDR3 is TGTGCCTATAGGAGGGAGGAAACTGAAGCTTTCTTT.